This TCR beta chain is from a study of PD-1 blockade in classical Hodgkin lymphoma (dated by TCRdb to the early 2020s). About the study as a whole: Nivolumab dosing was 3 mg/kg intravenously every 2 weeks, continuing until either disease progression or unacceptable toxicity. The study used CyTOF and TCR beta sequencing to define a peripheral blood immune signature of response to PD-1 blockade in classical Hodgkin lymphoma.

Note on this clone: This receptor's antigen is unknown. Per-base quality was not reported, and no clone a single base away is much larger than it.

Genomic DNA was isolated using the Qiagen DNeasy kit from unsorted PBMCs as well as from negatively selected CD4+ and CD8+ fractions. Using primers that anneal to V and J segments, immunoSEQ multiplex PCR amplified the TCR beta CDR3 regions. Amplification bias was minimized using a synthetic immune receptor repertoire, and residual bias was removed computationally after sequencing. Per the source publication's procedure: Repertoire diversity was quantified as the Shannon entropy index using custom Python scripts. Unsorted, CD4+ and CD8+ repertoires were analyzed separately, except for combined analyses in which CD4+ and CD8+ sequences were merged in silico. A clone was considered expanded if an increase in frequency of at least 2-fold after treatment relative to C1D1 was found, and a pseudocount of 0.5 was applied to clones undetected at baseline. Singleton clones were defined as clones with 0 or 1 copy at C1D1, and non-singleton clones were defined as clones with 2 or more copies. Clones expanded in unsorted samples were labelled as CD4+, CD8+ or unknown by matching protein sequences in sorted samples from the same patient. Wilcoxon tests were applied to paired samples to test diversity changes from C1D1 to C4D1. The source is immuneACCESS, and TCRdb retained only in-frame sequences with V and J called. Part of the clones is not carried over; for the studies checked, unresolved V genes explain less than half of this, and the remainder is unexplained. V and J calls and clone size are given by that table; D and trimming were obtained from the DNA. The sample table shows 85,000 to 90,000 clones, and 90% are seen once. The ten biggest clones cover 2.5% to 3.5% of the sample.

Study-wide conclusions, independent of this receptor: Baseline TCR diversity was reported to be lower in newly diagnosed patients than in healthy donors, and even lower in relapsed/refractory patients. By C4D1, a significant rise was seen in CD4+ TCR diversity but not in CD8+ TCR diversity (p=0.0027 vs p=0.16), and the rise was most apparent among complete responders (p=0.02). Diversity was lower in patients who began nivolumab less than 1 year after ASCT, so these patients were left out of later analyses to avoid confounding by immune reconstitution. The study was restricted to a single clinical trial cohort, and the causes of repertoire differences, possibly disease activity or prior therapy, were left undefined. Baseline diversity similar to that of newly diagnosed patients was observed in trial patients achieving complete response, whereas significantly lower diversity was observed in partial responders and progressors.

The CDR3 runs 16 amino acids, cysteine and phenylalanine included. The entry retains the CDR3 DNA only, 48 bases that are in frame from base 1. The germline V gene (reference sequence) sets CDR1 to SSHAT and CDR2 to FNYEAQ. Relative to germline, V is missing 4 bases and J is missing 6 bases, with 11 bases of the junction outside any gene match. In light of the paper, this sample's time point label describes: cycle 4 day 1 (C4D1), after more than five weeks of nivolumab. Every trial patient had relapsed following autologous stem cell transplantation, and prior brentuximab vedotin exposure was what differed among cohorts A, B and C. The trial cohort comprised about 60 patients with relapsed/refractory classical Hodgkin lymphoma whose best overall responses were complete response, partial response or progressive disease. In the multi-cohort phase II CheckMate 205 trial, trial patients received single-agent nivolumab. An independent review committee assessed best overall response by applying the 2007 International Working Group response criteria. Trial PBMCs were collected immediately before nivolumab initiation (C1D1) and during therapy at cycle 2 day 1 and cycle 4 day 1. Peripheral blood was collected in 8 mL Vacutainer Cell Preparation Tubes, from which PBMCs were isolated by centrifugation and then cryopreserved.

The chain is assembled from TRBV7-7 and TRBJ2-3, with TRBD2 identical over 9 junction bases. This specimen was peripheral blood mononuclear cells (PBMCs), taken before the fourth cycle of nivolumab. The sequence derives from a human donor with classical Hodgkin lymphoma. The sequenced DNA: TGTGCCAGCAGCTCCTCCCCGGGACTAGCATCCGATACGCAGTATTTT. Its coded protein is CASSSSPGLASDTQYF.